The clone carrying this T cell receptor beta chain turned up a few times. Antigen unknown. The data originate from a study of T cells in localized non-small cell lung cancer. Study results and limitations: Longer overall survival was seen with higher T cell density measured in blood. A median of 57 of the top 100 tumor clones appeared in adjacent lung, which was paired and uninvolved. Uninvolved adjacent lung had higher T cell clonality than tumor and all other tissues. Heterogeneity within the tumor remains possible, as just one region underwent sequencing.

Sequencing was performed with immunoSEQ multiplex PCR; in TCRdb, only in-frame clones are kept and a portion is missing. Of about 78,000 clones in the sample, about four fifths were seen once. Sequencing used peripheral blood, obtained before any cancer treatment. This clonotype originated in a man between 40 and 69 years old with stage I lung adenocarcinoma.

CDR3 region: CASSEGRGNEQYF. The DNA of the CDR3 is TGTGCCAGCAGTGAAGGCAGGGGTAACGAGCAGTACTTC. V gene TRBV2 combines with J gene TRBJ2-7, with D tentatively TRBD1 (6 bases). The germline V gene encodes CDR1 SNHLY and CDR2 FYNNEI. Trimming removed 1 base from V and 5 bases from J, with 9 bases in between. The CDR3 runs to 13 residues.